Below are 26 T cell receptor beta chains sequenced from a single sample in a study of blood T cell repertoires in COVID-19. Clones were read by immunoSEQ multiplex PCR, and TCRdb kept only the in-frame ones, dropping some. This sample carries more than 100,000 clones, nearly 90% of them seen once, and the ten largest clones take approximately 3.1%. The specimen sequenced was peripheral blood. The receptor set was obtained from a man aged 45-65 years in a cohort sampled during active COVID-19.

CDR3 in DNA: TGTGCCAGCTCACTCGGCGGGGGGATGAACACTGAAGCTTTCTTT. Amino acids: CASSLGGGMNTEAFF. The V and J genes are TRBV18 and TRBJ1-1; a weak D match, TRBD1 (5 bases). Trimming pared 4 bases from V and 0 bases from J, leaving 12 bases between. Germline CDR1 and CDR2: KGHSH and LQKENI. The CDR3 is made up of 15 amino acids. Combining the CDR3 with reference TRBV18 and TRBJ1-1 gives the whole variable domain NAGVMQNPRHLVRRRGQEARLRCSPMKGHSHVYWYRQLPEEGLKFMVYLQKENIIDESGMPKERFSAEFPKEGPSILRIQQVVRGDSAAYFCASSLGGGMNTEAFFGQGTRLTVV.

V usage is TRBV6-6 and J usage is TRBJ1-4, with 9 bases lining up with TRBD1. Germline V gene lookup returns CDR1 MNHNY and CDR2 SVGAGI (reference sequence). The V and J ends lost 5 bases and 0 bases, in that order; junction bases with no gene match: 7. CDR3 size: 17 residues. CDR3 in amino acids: CASSPNRGRTTNEKLFF. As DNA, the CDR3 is TGTGCCAGCAGTCCGAACAGGGGGCGAACAACTAATGAAAAACTGTTTTTT.

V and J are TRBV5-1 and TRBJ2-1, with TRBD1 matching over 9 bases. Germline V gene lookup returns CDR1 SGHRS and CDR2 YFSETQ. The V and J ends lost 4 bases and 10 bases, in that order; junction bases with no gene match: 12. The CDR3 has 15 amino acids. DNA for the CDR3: TGCGCCAGCAGCGTGGGGACAGGGATCAATCGGGAGCAGTTCTTC. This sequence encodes CASSVGTGINREQFF.

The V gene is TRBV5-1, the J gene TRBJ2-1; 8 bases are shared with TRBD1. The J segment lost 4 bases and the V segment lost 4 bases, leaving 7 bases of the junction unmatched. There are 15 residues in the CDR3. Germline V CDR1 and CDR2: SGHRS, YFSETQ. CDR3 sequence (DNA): TGCGCCAGCAGCATAGGGACAGGAAATTACAATGAGCAGTTCTTC. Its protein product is CASSIGTGNYNEQFF.

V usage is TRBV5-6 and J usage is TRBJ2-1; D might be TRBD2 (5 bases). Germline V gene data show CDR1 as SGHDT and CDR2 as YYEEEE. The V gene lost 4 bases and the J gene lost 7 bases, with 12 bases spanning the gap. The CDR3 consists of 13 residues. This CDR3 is CASSLAQRNEQFF. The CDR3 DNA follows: TGTGCCAGCAGCCTAGCCCAGAGAAATGAGCAGTTCTTC.

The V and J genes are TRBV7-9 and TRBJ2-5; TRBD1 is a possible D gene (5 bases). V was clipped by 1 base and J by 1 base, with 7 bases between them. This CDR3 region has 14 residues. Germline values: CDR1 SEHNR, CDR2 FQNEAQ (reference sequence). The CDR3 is CASSLEGSQETQYF. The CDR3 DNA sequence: TGTGCCAGCAGCTTAGAGGGGTCCCAAGAGACCCAGTACTTC.

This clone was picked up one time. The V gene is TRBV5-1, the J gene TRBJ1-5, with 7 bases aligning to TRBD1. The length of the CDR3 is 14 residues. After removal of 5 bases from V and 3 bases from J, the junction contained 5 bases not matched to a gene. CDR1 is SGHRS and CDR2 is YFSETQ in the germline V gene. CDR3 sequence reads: CASSSGQTNQPQHF. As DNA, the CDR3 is TGCGCCAGCAGTTCGGGACAGACCAATCAGCCCCAGCATTTT.

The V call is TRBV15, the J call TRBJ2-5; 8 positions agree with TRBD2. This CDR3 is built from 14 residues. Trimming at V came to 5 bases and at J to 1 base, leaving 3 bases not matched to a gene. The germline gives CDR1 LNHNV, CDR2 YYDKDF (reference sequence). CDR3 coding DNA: TGTGCCACCAGCCGCGGGGGGACCCAAGAGACCCAGTACTTC. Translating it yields CATSRGGTQETQYF.

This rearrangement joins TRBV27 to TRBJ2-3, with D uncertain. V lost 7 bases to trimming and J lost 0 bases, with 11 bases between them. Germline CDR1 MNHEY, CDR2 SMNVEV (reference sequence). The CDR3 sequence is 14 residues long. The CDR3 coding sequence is TGTGCCAGCACCCCATTTACTAGCACAGATACGCAGTATTTT. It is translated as CASTPFTSTDTQYF.

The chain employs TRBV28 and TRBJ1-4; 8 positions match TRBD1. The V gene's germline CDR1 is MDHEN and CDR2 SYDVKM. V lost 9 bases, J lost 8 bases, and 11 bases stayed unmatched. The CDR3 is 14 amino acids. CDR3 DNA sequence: TGTGCCAGTATAACAGGGGGGGCTGGGGAAAAACTGTTTTTT. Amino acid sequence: CASITGGAGEKLFF.

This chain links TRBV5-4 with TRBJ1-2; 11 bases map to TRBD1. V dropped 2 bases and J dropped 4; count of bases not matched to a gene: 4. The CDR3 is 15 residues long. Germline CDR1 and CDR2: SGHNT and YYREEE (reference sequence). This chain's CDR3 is CASSFLGTGGYGYTF. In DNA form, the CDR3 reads TGTGCCAGCAGCTTTCTCGGGACAGGGGGCTATGGCTACACCTTC.

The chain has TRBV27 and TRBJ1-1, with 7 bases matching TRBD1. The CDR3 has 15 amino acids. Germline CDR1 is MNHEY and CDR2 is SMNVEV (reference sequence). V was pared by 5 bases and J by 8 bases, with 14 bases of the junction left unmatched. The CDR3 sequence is CASSRPGQSSAEAFF. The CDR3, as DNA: TGTGCCAGCAGTCGCCCGGGACAGTCTTCGGCCGAAGCTTTCTTT.

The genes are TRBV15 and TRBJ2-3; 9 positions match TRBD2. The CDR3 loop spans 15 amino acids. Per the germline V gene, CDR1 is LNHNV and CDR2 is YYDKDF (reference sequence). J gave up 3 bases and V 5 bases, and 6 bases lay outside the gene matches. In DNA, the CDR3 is TGTGCCACCAGCCCAGGGCGGGGGGGGACAGATACGCAGTATTTT. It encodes CATSPGRGGTDTQYF. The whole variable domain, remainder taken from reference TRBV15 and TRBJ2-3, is DAMVIQNPRYQVTQFGKPVTLSCSQTLNHNVMYWYQQKSSQAPKLLFHYYDKDFNNEADTPDNFQSRRPNTSFCFLDIRSPGLGDTAMYLCATSPGRGGTDTQYFGPGTRLTVL.

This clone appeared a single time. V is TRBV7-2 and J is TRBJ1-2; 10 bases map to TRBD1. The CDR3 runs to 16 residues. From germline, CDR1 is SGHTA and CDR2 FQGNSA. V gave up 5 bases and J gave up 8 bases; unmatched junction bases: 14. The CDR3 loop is CASSPRTGGSPVGYTF. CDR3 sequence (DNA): TGTGCCAGCAGCCCGCGGACAGGGGGATCCCCTGTGGGCTACACCTTC.

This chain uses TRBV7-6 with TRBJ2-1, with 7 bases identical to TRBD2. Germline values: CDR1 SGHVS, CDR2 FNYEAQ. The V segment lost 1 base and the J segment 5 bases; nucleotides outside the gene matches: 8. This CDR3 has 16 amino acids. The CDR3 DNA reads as TGTGCCAGCAGCTTAGGCGGCGCGCGGGGGAACAATGAGCAGTTCTTC. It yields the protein CASSLGGARGNNEQFF.

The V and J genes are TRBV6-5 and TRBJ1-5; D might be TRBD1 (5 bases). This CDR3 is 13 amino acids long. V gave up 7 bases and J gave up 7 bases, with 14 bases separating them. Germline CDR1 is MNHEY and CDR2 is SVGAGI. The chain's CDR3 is CASTEAGWQPQHF. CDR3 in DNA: TGTGCCAGCACCGAGGCAGGGTGGCAGCCCCAGCATTTT.

This CDR3 reads CASSIGGQGLYEQYF. In nucleotides, the CDR3 is TGTGCCAGCAGTATCGGGGGACAGGGGTTATACGAGCAGTACTTC. The chain carries TRBV3-1 (or the pseudogene TRBV3-2) and TRBJ2-7; 10 bases map to TRBD1. CDR3 length: 15 residues. J gave up 4 bases and V 6 bases, and 9 bases lay outside the gene matches. The germline V gene has CDR1 LGHDT and CDR2 YNNKEL (reference sequence).

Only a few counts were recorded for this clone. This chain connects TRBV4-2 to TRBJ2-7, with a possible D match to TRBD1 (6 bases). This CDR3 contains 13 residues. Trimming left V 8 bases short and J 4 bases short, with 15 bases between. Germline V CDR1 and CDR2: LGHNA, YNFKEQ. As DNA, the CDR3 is TGTGCCAGCTCCACAGGGCTAGGGTACGAGCAGTACTTC. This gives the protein CASSTGLGYEQYF.

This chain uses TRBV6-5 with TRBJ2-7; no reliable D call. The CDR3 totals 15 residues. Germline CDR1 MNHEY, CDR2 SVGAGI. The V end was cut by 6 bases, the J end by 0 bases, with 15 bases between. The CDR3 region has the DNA TGTGCCAGCAGGGCACGAGAGGTGGGCTCCTACGAGCAGTACTTC. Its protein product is CASRAREVGSYEQYF.

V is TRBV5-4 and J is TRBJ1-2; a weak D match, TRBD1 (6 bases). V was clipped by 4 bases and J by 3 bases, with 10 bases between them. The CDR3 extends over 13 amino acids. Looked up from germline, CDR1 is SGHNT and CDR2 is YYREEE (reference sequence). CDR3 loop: CASSPQGDYGYTF. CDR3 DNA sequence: TGTGCCAGCAGCCCACAGGGAGACTATGGCTACACCTTC.

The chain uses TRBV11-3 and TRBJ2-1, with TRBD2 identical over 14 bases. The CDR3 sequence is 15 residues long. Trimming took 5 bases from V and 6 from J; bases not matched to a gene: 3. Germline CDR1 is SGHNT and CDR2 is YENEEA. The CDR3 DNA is TGTGCCAGCAGCCGGACTAGCGGGGGGCTCAATGAGCAGTTCTTC. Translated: CASSRTSGGLNEQFF. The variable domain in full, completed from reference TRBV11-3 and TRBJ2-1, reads EAGVVQSPRYKIIEKKQPVAFWCNPISGHNTLYWYLQNLGQGPELLIRYENEEAVDDSQLPKDRFSAERLKGVDSTLKIQPAELGDSAVYLCASSRTSGGLNEQFFGPGTRLTVL.

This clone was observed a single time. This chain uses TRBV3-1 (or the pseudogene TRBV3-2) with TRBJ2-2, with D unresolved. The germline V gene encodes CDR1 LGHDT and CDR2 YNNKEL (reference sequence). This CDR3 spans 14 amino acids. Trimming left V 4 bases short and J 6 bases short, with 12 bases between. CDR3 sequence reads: CASSPVRGAGELFF. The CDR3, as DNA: TGTGCCAGCAGCCCCGTCCGAGGCGCCGGGGAGCTGTTTTTT.

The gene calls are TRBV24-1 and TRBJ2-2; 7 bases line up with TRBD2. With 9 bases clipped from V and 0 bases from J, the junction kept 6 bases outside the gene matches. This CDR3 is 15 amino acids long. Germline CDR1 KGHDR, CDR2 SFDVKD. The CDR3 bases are TGTGCCACCGCCCAGCGGGGACCGAACACCGGGGAGCTGTTTTTT. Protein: CATAQRGPNTGELFF.

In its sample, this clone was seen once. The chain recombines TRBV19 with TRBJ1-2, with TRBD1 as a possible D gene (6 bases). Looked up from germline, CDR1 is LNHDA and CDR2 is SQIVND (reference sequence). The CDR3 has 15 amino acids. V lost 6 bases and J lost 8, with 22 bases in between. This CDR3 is CASRRETQQGGGYTF. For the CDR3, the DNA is TGTGCCAGTAGAAGGGAGACGCAACAGGGTGGCGGCTACACCTTC.

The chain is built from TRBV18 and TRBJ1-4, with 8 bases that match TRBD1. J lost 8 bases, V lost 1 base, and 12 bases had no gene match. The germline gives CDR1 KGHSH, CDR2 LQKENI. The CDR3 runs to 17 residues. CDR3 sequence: CASSPLTFEGTGEKLFF. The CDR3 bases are TGTGCCAGCTCACCACTGACTTTTGAGGGGACAGGCGAAAAACTGTTTTTT. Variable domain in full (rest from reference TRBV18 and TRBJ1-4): NAGVMQNPRHLVRRRGQEARLRCSPMKGHSHVYWYRQLPEEGLKFMVYLQKENIIDESGMPKERFSAEFPKEGPSILRIQQVVRGDSAAYFCASSPLTFEGTGEKLFFGSGTQLSVL.

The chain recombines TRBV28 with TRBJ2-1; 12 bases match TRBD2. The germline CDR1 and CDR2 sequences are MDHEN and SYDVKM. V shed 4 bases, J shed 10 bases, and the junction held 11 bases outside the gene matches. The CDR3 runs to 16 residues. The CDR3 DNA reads TGTGCCAGCAGTTCCCTAGCGGGGGGGCCTTTACGCGAGCAGTTCTTC. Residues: CASSSLAGGPLREQFF.